One and the same sample provided the 24 T cell receptor beta chains below, sequenced in a study of response to subunit inactivated influenza vaccine (dated by TCRdb to the late 2010s). Preparation of the library involved RT-PCR. The sequencer was an Illumina HiSeq 2500. TCRdb cleaned the public reads at Q25 with fastp, built clones with MiXCR and kept in-frame beta chains. Records with the same CDR3 protein are collapsed into one entry carrying the most frequent genes and DNA. This sample comprises a few hundred thousand distinct CDR3 sequences, 7.2% of them detected only once. The ten most abundant clones make up less than 15% of the sample. This material consisted of PBMCs from blood, taken 23 months after vaccination. The source is a man in his fifties or sixties who received an inactivated influenza vaccine. Donor details come from another sample of the same person, matched by shared clones.

The chain recombines TRBV14 with TRBJ2-3; weak D call: TRBD2 (6 bases). Germline V gene data show CDR1 as SGHDN and CDR2 as FVKESK. The CDR3 is 16 amino acids. V dropped 0 bases and J dropped 2 bases, with 12 bases sitting between them. DNA for the CDR3: TGTGCCAGCAGCCAAGAGTCCGAGGGACTCACAGATACGCAGTATTTT. Protein sequence: CASSQESEGLTDTQYF.

A few counts support this clonotype. CDR3 in DNA: TGTGCCAGCAGCATCCTCTACAGGGAGGAAGAGACCCAGTACTTC. Translating gives CASSILYREEETQYF. The chain combines TRBV5-6 with TRBJ2-5; D could derive from TRBD1 or TRBD2 (6 bases each). This CDR3 is 15 amino acids long. Germline V CDR1 and CDR2: SGHDT, YYEEEE. The V end lost 4 bases, the J end lost 3 bases, and 16 bases lay between the germline ends.

The chain recombines TRBV12-3 or TRBV12-4 with TRBJ2-2; D is perhaps TRBD1 (5 bases). This CDR3 has 15 amino acids. V was pared by 3 bases and J by 6 bases, with 14 bases between. The CDR3 protein is CASSFPSGWAGELFF. CDR3 DNA sequence: TGTGCCAGCAGTTTTCCCTCAGGGTGGGCCGGGGAGCTGTTTTTT.

The J gene is TRBJ1-2, the V gene TRBV7-2; D ambiguous. Between the trimmed V and J ends, which lost 6 bases and 2 bases, there was a span of 10 bases. Germline V gene sequence: CDR1 SGHTA, CDR2 FQGNSA. The CDR3 runs to 13 residues. The CDR3 sequence is CASRKDRNYGYTF. CDR3 nucleotides: TGTGCCAGCAGAAAGGACCGAAACTATGGCTACACCTTC.

CDR3 protein: CASSLRGVYGYTF. CDR3 bases: TGTGCCAGCAGTTTAAGGGGTGTCTATGGCTACACCTTC. V and J are TRBV12-3 or TRBV12-4 and TRBJ1-2; possible D gene TRBD1, 5 bases. V lost 2 bases and J lost 4, with 8 bases in between. The CDR3 runs to 13 residues.

CDR3 in DNA: TGTGCCAGCAGCGCGGTGCAAACCGGGGGTTCCTACAATGAGCAGTTCTTC. Translated: CASSAVQTGGSYNEQFF. The chain joins TRBV3-1 to TRBJ2-1; possible D gene TRBD2, 6 bases. V was shortened by 5 bases and J by 1 base, with 18 bases between the two germline ends. Germline V gene sequence: CDR1 LGHDT, CDR2 YNNKEL (reference sequence). The CDR3 has 17 amino acids.

V is TRBV20-1 and J is TRBJ2-3, with 11 bases identical to TRBD2. The CDR3 contains 14 residues. Germline V gene sequence: CDR1 DFQATT, CDR2 SNEGSKA (reference sequence). With 4 bases clipped from V and 5 bases from J, the junction kept 5 bases outside the gene matches. The CDR3 DNA reads as TGCAGTGCTACGACTAGCGGGACCAGAGATACGCAGTATTTT. Its protein is CSATTSGTRDTQYF.

The chain combines TRBV30 with TRBJ2-1, with D possibly TRBD2 on 6 matching bases. Germline lookup yields CDR1 GTSNPN and CDR2 SVGIG (reference sequence). V was trimmed by 5 bases and J by 1 base, leaving 21 bases between them. The CDR3 is 17 residues long. The DNA of the CDR3 is TGTGCCTGGCGAATGGGACCGGGGGAGATTTCCTACAATGAGCAGTTCTTC. Amino acid sequence: CAWRMGPGEISYNEQFF. Full variable domain (remainder filled in from reference TRBV30 and TRBJ2-1): SQTIHQWPATLVQPVGSPLSLECTVEGTSNPNLYWYRQAAGRGLQLLFYSVGIGQISSEVPQNLSASRPQDRQFILSSKKLLLSDSGFYLCAWRMGPGEISYNEQFFGPGTRLTVL.

This clonotype was seen more than once but under ten times. V usage is TRBV5-6 and J usage is TRBJ2-4, with D perhaps matching TRBD1 or TRBD2 (5 bases each). Trimming removed 1 base from V and 0 bases from J, with 8 bases in between. The germline V gene encodes CDR1 SGHDT and CDR2 YYEEEE. There are 15 residues in the CDR3. CDR3 in amino acids: CASSLQGVAKNIQYF. The CDR3 bases are TGTGCCAGCAGCTTGCAGGGAGTAGCCAAAAACATTCAGTACTTC.

This clonotype has a count of ten or more. A junction boundary mismatches the germline segment, possibly from a read error. V is TRBV12-3 or TRBV12-4 and J is TRBJ1-1; D might be TRBD1 (5 bases). The length of the CDR3 is 13 residues. The CDR3 nucleotides read TGTGCCAGCAGCTTAGGGGCCAACACTGAAGCTTTCTTT. This codes for CASSLGANTEAFF.

This clonotype was counted a few times. The chain joins TRBV5-1 to TRBJ1-6; D is unresolved. Germline assignment: CDR1 SGHRS and CDR2 YFSETQ. The CDR3 sequence is 13 residues long. Trimming cost V 8 bases and J 0 bases, with 6 bases left between them. In DNA, the CDR3 is TGCGCCAGTGGGGACTCCTATAATTCACCCCTCCACTTT. It encodes CASGDSYNSPLHF. Full variable domain (rest looked up from reference TRBV5-1 and TRBJ1-6): KAGVTQTPRYLIKTRGQQVTLSCSPISGHRSVSWYQQTPGQGLQFLFEYFSETQRNKGNFPGRFSGRQFSNSRSEMNVSTLELGDSALYLCASGDSYNSPLHFGNGTRLTVT.

This chain uses TRBV11-2 with TRBJ2-1, with 10 bases identical to TRBD2. CDR3 size: 14 residues. V lost 6 bases and J lost 7; bases outside the gene matches: 6. Germline CDR1 SGHAT, CDR2 FQNNGV. The CDR3 reads CASSFWTSGNEQFF. The CDR3 bases are TGTGCCAGCAGTTTTTGGACTAGCGGTAATGAGCAGTTCTTC.

This chain links TRBV12-3 or TRBV12-4 with TRBJ1-1; tentative D call: TRBD1 (5 bases). Trimming took 2 bases from V and 0 from J, leaving 13 bases between them. This CDR3 spans 16 amino acids. CDR3 protein: CASSLKTVTVNTEAFF. The CDR3, as DNA: TGTGCCAGCAGTTTAAAGACAGTTACGGTGAACACTGAAGCTTTCTTT.

Ten or more counts support this clonotype. V and J are TRBV5-1 and TRBJ1-6; no definite D call. The germline V gene has CDR1 SGHRS and CDR2 YFSETQ. The CDR3 extends over 14 amino acids. Trimming removed 0 bases from V and 7 bases from J, with 8 bases in between. The CDR3 protein is CASSLDPRNSPLHF. The CDR3 coding sequence is TGCGCCAGCAGCTTGGATCCAAGGAATTCACCCCTCCACTTT. The variable domain in full, with the rest retrieved from reference TRBV5-1 and TRBJ1-6, is KAGVTQTPRYLIKTRGQQVTLSCSPISGHRSVSWYQQTPGQGLQFLFEYFSETQRNKGNFPGRFSGRQFSNSRSEMNVSTLELGDSALYLCASSLDPRNSPLHFGNGTRLTVT.

The chain uses TRBV11-2 and TRBJ2-2; the match to TRBD2 covers 8 bases. CDR3 length equals 14 residues. The germline V gene encodes CDR1 SGHAT and CDR2 FQNNGV. V lost 3 bases, J lost 6 bases, and 3 bases stayed unmatched. CDR3 sequence reads: CASSFGGGSGELFF. The CDR3 DNA is TGTGCCAGCAGCTTTGGCGGGGGGTCCGGGGAGCTGTTTTTT.

Many counts were recorded for this clonotype. The CDR3 is CARYTTSGSYNEQFF. CDR3 in DNA: TGTGCCAGATATACGACTAGCGGGAGCTACAATGAGCAGTTCTTC. V gene TRBV21-1 combines with J gene TRBJ2-1; the DNA was not compared with TRBD2, the D call given in the table. TRBV21-1 is a recognized pseudogene. CDR3 length equals 15 residues.

This clonotype was found many times. This chain uses TRBV6-2 or TRBV6-3 with TRBJ1-1; tentative D call: TRBD1 (5 bases). The CDR3 contains 13 residues. Germline V lookup: CDR1 MNHEY, CDR2 SVGEGT. The V gene lost 6 bases and the J gene lost 6 bases, with 14 bases spanning the gap. CDR3 sequence reads: CASSAGGGAEAFF. DNA of the CDR3: TGTGCCAGCAGCGCGGGGGGAGGCGCTGAAGCTTTCTTT.

This clonotype was detected many times. The CDR3 sequence is CASSQLGSGLASNEQFF. CDR3 nucleotides: TGTGCCAGCAGCCAACTTGGATCGGGACTAGCATCAAATGAGCAGTTCTTC. The chain links TRBV3-1 to TRBJ2-1; 9 bases fit TRBD2. CDR1 is LGHDT, CDR2 YNNKEL, per germline (reference sequence). The CDR3 sequence is 17 residues long. V shed 2 bases and J 7 bases; nucleotides not matched to a gene: 12.

In this sample, this clonotype turned up a few times. The CDR3: CASSLDGSDTDTQYF. CDR3 nucleotide sequence: TGCGCCAGCAGCTTGGATGGGTCGGACACAGATACGCAGTATTTT. This chain joins TRBV5-1 and TRBJ2-3; D remains ambiguous. The germline CDR1 and CDR2 sequences are SGHRS and YFSETQ. V shed 0 bases and J shed 2 bases, with 10 bases lying between them. CDR3 length: 15 residues.

There are many counts of this clonotype. V gene TRBV24-1 combines with J gene TRBJ2-1; D possibly uses TRBD1 or TRBD2 (5 bases each). The germline V and J ends were trimmed by 8 bases and 9 bases, with 16 bases remaining between them. Germline lookup yields CDR1 KGHDR and CDR2 SFDVKD. The CDR3 runs 13 residues. The CDR3: CATTAGTPSEQFF. The CDR3 DNA sequence: TGTGCCACCACGGCCGGGACCCCCAGTGAGCAGTTCTTC.

This clonotype was seen a few times. V and J are TRBV20-1 and TRBJ1-5, with TRBD1 identical over 8 bases. V was clipped by 6 bases and J by 2 bases; unmatched bases: 6. CDR3 size: 14 residues. Germline CDR1 DFQATT, CDR2 SNEGSKA (reference sequence). This CDR3 is CSAALGQGNQPQHF. CDR3 DNA sequence: TGCAGTGCGGCGTTGGGACAGGGCAATCAGCCCCAGCATTTT.

This clonotype was seen a handful of times. The chain couples TRBV28 to TRBJ1-2; TRBD1 matches at 10 bases. CDR3 length: 16 amino acids. Germline CDR1 MDHEN, CDR2 SYDVKM. V lost 5 bases and J lost 4; bases outside the gene matches: 10. The CDR3 is CASSAPRQGAGYGYTF. In DNA form, the CDR3 reads TGTGCCAGCAGTGCGCCCCGACAGGGGGCTGGCTATGGCTACACCTTC.

The rearrangement uses TRBV29-1 and TRBJ2-5, with 8 nucleotides matching TRBD2. With V trimmed by 6 bases and J by 1 base, 7 bases remained unmatched. The CDR3 is 14 residues long. Germline V gives CDR1 SQVTM, CDR2 ANQGSEA. CDR3 amino acids: CSVRGSGGQETQYF. The CDR3 region has the DNA TGCAGCGTGAGGGGGAGCGGGGGCCAAGAGACCCAGTACTTC.

The chain combines TRBV19 with TRBJ2-7, with TRBD2 matching 7 bases. Per the germline V gene, CDR1 is LNHDA and CDR2 is SQIVND (reference sequence). The CDR3 is 13 amino acids. The V segment lost 5 bases and the J segment 6 bases; nucleotides outside the gene matches: 7. The CDR3 DNA follows: TGTGCCAGTAGTTTGACTAGCTCGGGCGAGCAGTACTTC. Protein sequence: CASSLTSSGEQYF.